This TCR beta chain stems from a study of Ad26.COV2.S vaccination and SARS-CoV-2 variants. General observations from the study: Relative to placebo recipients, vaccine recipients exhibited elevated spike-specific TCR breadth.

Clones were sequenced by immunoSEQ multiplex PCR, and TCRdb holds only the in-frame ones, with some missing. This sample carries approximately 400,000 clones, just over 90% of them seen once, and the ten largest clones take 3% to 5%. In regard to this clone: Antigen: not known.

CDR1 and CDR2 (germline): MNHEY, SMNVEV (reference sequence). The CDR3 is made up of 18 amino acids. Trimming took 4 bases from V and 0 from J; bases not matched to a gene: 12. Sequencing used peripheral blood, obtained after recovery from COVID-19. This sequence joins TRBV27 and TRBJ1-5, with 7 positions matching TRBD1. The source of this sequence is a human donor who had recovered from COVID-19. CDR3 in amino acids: CASSSSSTGPYSNQPQHF. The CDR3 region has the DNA TGTGCCAGCAGTTCATCTTCGACAGGGCCTTATAGCAATCAGCCCCAGCATTTT.